A selection of T cell receptor beta chains follows, all from one sample in a study of cytomegalovirus exposure and HLA in healthy donors. Data came from immunoSEQ multiplex PCR; TCRdb stores just in-frame clones and leaves some out. Here the sample spans some 130,000 clones, 77% being singletons. Sequenced: PBMCs. The source is a male donor in good health and CMV-seropositive. Both conserved end residues are part of each CDR3. Fields, in order: V gene, clone size, D gene, J gene, CDR3 protein, CDR3 DNA. A D gene is named only where the DNA matches it firmly. Clone sizes are given selectively: once, few, many, or a class where the clone is expanded.

>TRBV28|-|-|TRBJ2-1
CASSLYPTYNEQFF
TGTGCCAGCAGTTTATACCCTACTTACAATGAGCAGTTCTTC
>TRBV4-1|-|TRBD2|TRBJ2-2
CASSRRERDGAGELFF
TGCGCCAGCAGCCGAAGAGAGCGGGATGGCGCCGGGGAGCTGTTTTTT
>TRBV6-1|-|-|TRBJ1-5
CASSEYSISNQPQHF
TGTGCCAGCAGTGAGTACAGTATTAGCAATCAGCCCCAGCATTTT
>TRBV13|-|TRBD2|TRBJ2-1
CASSLGLAGTYNEQFF
TGTGCCAGCAGCTTAGGGTTAGCGGGGACCTACAATGAGCAGTTCTTC
>TRBV28|once|-|TRBJ2-5
CASTAAVTETQYF
TGTGCCAGCACCGCGGCGGTTACGGAGACCCAGTACTTC
>TRBV5-6|-|TRBD1|TRBJ2-7
CASSPQGFQDEQYF
TGTGCCAGCAGCCCACAGGGGTTTCAGGACGAGCAGTACTTC
>TRBV25-1|few|-|TRBJ2-7
CASSAQDEQYF
TGTGCCAGCAGTGCACAGGACGAGCAGTACTTC
>TRBV6-5|-|TRBD2|TRBJ2-5
CASSRMVGEGLTQYF
TGTGCCAGCAGCCGCATGGTAGGGGAGGGACTGACCCAGTACTTC
>TRBV7-9|-|TRBD1|TRBJ2-6
CASPFIRDRDGANGLTF
TGTGCCAGCCCCTTCATTCGGGACAGGGATGGGGCCAACGGCCTGACTTTC
>TRBV2|-|TRBD2|TRBJ2-3
CASSLSSGGSDTQYF
TGTGCCAGCAGTCTATCTAGCGGGGGCTCAGATACGCAGTATTTT
>TRBV10-3|-|-|TRBJ2-1
CAISEPGSNEQFF
TGTGCCATCAGTGAGCCCGGGTCCAATGAGCAGTTCTTC
>TRBV28|-|TRBD2|TRBJ2-1
CASMEREGRVEQFF
TGTGCCAGCATGGAGCGGGAGGGCCGGGTTGAGCAGTTCTTC
>TRBV28|-|TRBD2|TRBJ2-5
CASSLGSGGAWETQYF
TGTGCCAGCAGTTTAGGTAGCGGGGGGGCCTGGGAGACCCAGTACTTC
>TRBV30|-|-|TRBJ1-2
CAWSPPGLANYGYTF
TGTGCCTGGAGCCCACCAGGGTTGGCTAACTATGGCTACACCTTC
>TRBV7-2|-|TRBD2|TRBJ2-2
CASSVSSRLAVNTGELFF
TGTGCCAGCAGCGTTAGTTCCCGACTAGCGGTGAACACCGGGGAGCTGTTTTTT
>TRBV29-1|-|-|TRBJ2-3
CSVPRLSTDTQYF
TGCAGCGTTCCCAGGTTGAGCACAGATACGCAGTATTTT
>TRBV13|-|-|TRBJ1-1
CASNQGYTEAFF
TGTGCCAGCAACCAGGGCTACACTGAAGCTTTCTTT
>TRBV11-1|-|-|TRBJ1-1
CASSLAEVRAEAFF
TGTGCCAGCAGCTTAGCCGAAGTGCGGGCTGAAGCTTTCTTT
>TRBV5-1|-|-|TRBJ2-3
CASSPTGGVSGGPKASTDTQYF
TGCGCCAGCAGCCCGACAGGGGGCGTTAGCGGGGGGCCAAAAGCTAGCACAGATACGCAGTATTTT
>TRBV5-1|-|TRBD1|TRBJ1-1
CASSLGQGAEAFF
TGCGCCAGCAGCTTGGGACAGGGGGCTGAAGCTTTCTTT
>TRBV5-1|few|-|TRBJ1-1
CASSSQRLPNTEAFF
TGCGCCAGCAGCTCCCAGAGACTCCCGAACACTGAAGCTTTCTTT
>TRBV5-1|-|TRBD1|TRBJ1-2
CASSEGAEGYTF
TGCGCCAGCAGCGAGGGGGCGGAAGGCTACACCTTC
>TRBV6-5|-|TRBD1|TRBJ1-2
CASSGGQARSYGYTF
TGTGCCAGCAGTGGGGGACAGGCTCGAAGCTATGGCTACACCTTC
>TRBV7-2|few|TRBD1|TRBJ2-7
CASSSYNRGLYEQYF
TGTGCCAGCAGCTCGTACAACAGGGGGCTATACGAGCAGTACTTC
>TRBV5-1|few|-|TRBJ2-5
CASSYRNRQETQYF
TGCGCCAGCAGCTATCGGAACCGACAGGAGACCCAGTACTTC
>TRBV5-1|few|TRBD2|TRBJ2-4
CASSFGTSTDSQYF
TGCGCCAGCAGCTTTGGGACTAGTACGGACAGTCAGTACTTC
>TRBV30|-|TRBD2|TRBJ2-7
CAWSVAGGRAYEQYF
TGTGCCTGGAGTGTCGCGGGGGGGAGGGCCTACGAGCAGTACTTC
>TRBV10-3|-|-|TRBJ2-1
CAISDGEYDYNEQFF
TGTGCCATCAGTGACGGGGAGTACGACTACAATGAGCAGTTCTTC